This passage covers 17 T cell receptor beta chains from one sample sequenced in a study of shared clonotypes between healthy human individuals. TCRdb's copy holds only in-frame clones and misses some; the assay was immunoSEQ multiplex PCR. There are 2 million to 3 million clones in the sample; 90% to 95% occur only once, and 0.36% lies in the top ten. The specimen sequenced was naive CD4+ T cells from PBMCs. Documented subset: CD45RA+ positively selected. The source is a man younger than 35 in good health. Some clones in this sample may be carry-over from other donors' samples.

The rearrangement joins TRBV23-1 to TRBJ1-2; D is unresolved. TRBV23-1 is annotated as an ORF whose role is uncertain. V shed 3 bases and J shed 2 bases, with 10 bases lying between them. The CDR3 runs to 14 residues. CDR3 in amino acids: CASSQPGRNYGYTF. CDR3 nucleotide sequence: TGCGCCAGCAGTCAGCCTGGGAGAAACTATGGCTACACCTTC.

The chain links TRBV9 to TRBJ2-5; 10 bases match TRBD2. Germline loops: CDR1 SGDLS, CDR2 YYNGEE. The CDR3 contains 16 residues. Losses at the gene ends were 4 bases for V and 7 bases for J; bases not matched to a gene: 13. The CDR3 sequence is CASSPSLAGSVGTQYF. The DNA for the CDR3 is TGTGCCAGCAGCCCCTCACTAGCGGGATCAGTGGGGACCCAGTACTTC.

As regards this clone: The same CDR3 also results from other DNA sequences found in this sample. The V gene is TRBV18, the J gene TRBJ2-1; TRBD1 matches at 9 bases. CDR3 length equals 15 residues. Germline CDR1 KGHSH, CDR2 LQKENI. V lost 6 bases to trimming and J lost 2 bases; unmatched junction nucleotides: 5. CDR3 sequence reads: CASSLGQGPYNEQFF. In DNA form, the CDR3 reads TGTGCCAGCTCCCTGGGACAGGGCCCCTACAATGAGCAGTTCTTC.

The chain has TRBV27 and TRBJ2-5, with 9 bases identical to TRBD1. The CDR3 is made up of 14 amino acids. The germline V gene has CDR1 MNHEY and CDR2 SMNVEV (reference sequence). The V gene end was trimmed by 6 bases and the J gene end by 3 bases; junction bases not matched to a gene: 5. The CDR3 loop is CASRPGDREETQYF. Here the CDR3 DNA reads TGTGCCAGCAGGCCGGGGGACAGGGAAGAGACCCAGTACTTC.

The chain carries TRBV5-1 and TRBJ1-2; D possibly corresponds to TRBD1 (5 bases). This CDR3 has 14 amino acids. The germline V and J ends were trimmed by 1 base and 5 bases, with 12 bases remaining between them. Looked up from germline, CDR1 is SGHRS and CDR2 is YFSETQ. The CDR3 loop is CASSLIRAEYGYTF. CDR3 nucleotides: TGCGCCAGCAGCTTGATCAGGGCCGAATATGGCTACACCTTC. The variable domain in full, with the rest retrieved from reference TRBV5-1 and TRBJ1-2, is KAGVTQTPRYLIKTRGQQVTLSCSPISGHRSVSWYQQTPGQGLQFLFEYFSETQRNKGNFPGRFSGRQFSNSRSEMNVSTLELGDSALYLCASSLIRAEYGYTFGSGTRLTVV.

This chain connects TRBV6-6 to TRBJ2-1; a weak D match, TRBD2 (5 bases). There are 13 residues in the CDR3. Germline CDR1 and CDR2: MNHNY and SVGAGI (reference sequence). V lost 5 bases and J lost 4, with 9 bases in between. The CDR3 sequence is CASSRAGYNEQFF. The CDR3 DNA reads TGTGCCAGCAGTCGGGCGGGTTACAATGAGCAGTTCTTC.

This clone occurred once. The chain recombines TRBV7-9 with TRBJ1-4; D not certain. Trimming shortened V by 1 base and J by 0 bases, and 9 bases separated the two germline ends. This CDR3 is 16 amino acids long. Per the germline V gene, CDR1 is SEHNR and CDR2 is FQNEAQ (reference sequence). The CDR3 DNA reads TGTGCCAGCAGCTTAGTGCCAGCCACAACTAATGAAAAACTGTTTTTT. This codes for CASSLVPATTNEKLFF.

V usage is TRBV11-3 and J usage is TRBJ2-3; the D gene is possibly TRBD1 (6 bases). The germline V gene encodes CDR1 SGHNT and CDR2 YENEEA. This CDR3 comprises 16 residues. The V and J ends lost 1 base and 4 bases respectively, with 15 bases between them. This chain's CDR3 is CASSLVGRGLPDTQYF. CDR3 sequence (DNA): TGTGCCAGCAGCTTAGTCGGCAGGGGCCTTCCAGATACGCAGTATTTT.

The chain uses TRBV7-2 and TRBJ2-7; 7 positions agree with TRBD2. The junction had 9 bases not matched to a gene; V was cut back by 8 bases and J by 2 bases. CDR3 length equals 14 residues. Germline loops: CDR1 SGHTA, CDR2 FQGNSA. The CDR3 DNA follows: TGTGCCAGCTCCCGGGGCGGGAGTCCCTACGAGCAGTACTTC. Amino acids: CASSRGGSPYEQYF.

J is TRBJ2-7 and V is TRBV28; 10 bases fit TRBD2. V was pared by 6 bases and J by 4 bases, with 6 bases of the junction left unmatched. Germline values: CDR1 MDHEN, CDR2 SYDVKM. The CDR3 loop spans 14 amino acids. This CDR3 is CASSLAGVGYEQYF. DNA for the CDR3: TGTGCCAGCAGCCTAGCGGGAGTTGGTTACGAGCAGTACTTC.

This chain uses TRBV19 with TRBJ2-1; a weak D match, TRBD2 (7 bases). There are 15 residues in the CDR3. Trimming took off 7 bases at V and 2 bases at J, with 15 bases between the two ends. In germline, CDR1 is LNHDA, CDR2 SQIVND (reference sequence). CDR3 protein: CASTLGGAAYNEQFF. CDR3 sequence (DNA): TGTGCCAGTACCTTGGGGGGGGCGGCCTACAATGAGCAGTTCTTC.

The chain is built from TRBV13 and TRBJ2-7, with 7 positions matching TRBD1. The ends lost 4 bases at V and 1 base at J; junction bases unmatched: 7. CDR3 size: 15 residues. Germline loops: CDR1 PRHDT, CDR2 FYEKMQ (reference sequence). The CDR3 nucleotides read TGTGCCAGCAGCTCTATCGACAGGGTGTCCTACGAGCAGTACTTC. This encodes CASSSIDRVSYEQYF.

The CDR3 reads CASSQLAGDHNEQFF. Here the CDR3 DNA reads TGCGCCAGCAGCCAACTAGCGGGAGACCACAATGAGCAGTTCTTC. V is TRBV5-1 and J is TRBJ2-1, with TRBD2 matching 11 bases. CDR1 is SGHRS and CDR2 is YFSETQ in the germline V gene. V lost 4 bases, J lost 5 bases, and 5 bases stayed unmatched. This CDR3 spans 15 amino acids. Variable domain in full (rest from reference TRBV5-1 and TRBJ2-1): KAGVTQTPRYLIKTRGQQVTLSCSPISGHRSVSWYQQTPGQGLQFLFEYFSETQRNKGNFPGRFSGRQFSNSRSEMNVSTLELGDSALYLCASSQLAGDHNEQFFGPGTRLTVL.

This sequence joins TRBV10-3 and TRBJ2-7; 12 bases line up with TRBD1. The trim removed 5 bases at V and 6 bases at J, leaving 8 bases unmatched. Germline V lookup: CDR1 ENHRY, CDR2 SYGVKD. The CDR3 sequence is 15 residues long. The CDR3 loop is CAISPSGTGGFEQYF. In DNA, the CDR3 is TGTGCCATCAGTCCTTCCGGGACAGGGGGCTTCGAGCAGTACTTC.

J is TRBJ2-1 and V is TRBV4-1; 11 bases fit TRBD2. Per germline, CDR1 MGHRA and CDR2 YSYEKL. The CDR3 is 18 residues long. J lost 3 bases, V lost 5 bases, and 12 bases had no gene match. CDR3 bases: TGCGCCAGCAGCTACCGAGATACTAGCGGGAGTGGCTACAATGAGCAGTTCTTC. This translates into CASSYRDTSGSGYNEQFF.

V is TRBV5-1 and J is TRBJ1-4, with D perhaps TRBD1 (6 bases). Trimming left V 4 bases short and J 6 bases short, with 10 bases between. Germline values: CDR1 SGHRS, CDR2 YFSETQ. This CDR3 region has 13 residues. Here the CDR3 reads CASSPWTDEKLFF. CDR3 sequence (DNA): TGCGCCAGCAGCCCATGGACAGATGAAAAACTGTTTTTT.

The J gene is TRBJ1-6, the V gene TRBV6-6, with D possibly TRBD1 on 5 matching bases. Germline CDR1 reads MNHNY; CDR2 reads SVGAGI (reference sequence). The CDR3 covers 16 residues. V shed 2 bases and J shed 12 bases, with 20 bases lying between them. DNA for the CDR3: TGTGCCAGCAGTTACGGGGGGACCTCGATTGTTTTACCCCTCCACTTT. It encodes CASSYGGTSIVLPLHF.